Listed here are 7 T cell receptor beta chains from one sample, sequenced in a study of cytomegalovirus exposure and HLA in healthy donors. The study ran its PCR with 60 Vbeta and 13 Jbeta primers. The repertoire was sequenced with immunoSEQ multiplex PCR; TCRdb's copy has only in-frame clones and lacks some. The sample lists about 140,000 clones, roughly four fifths occurring once. Sequenced input: PBMCs. The receptors here all came from a man aged 18 to 30 in good health and CMV-seropositive.

This rearrangement joins TRBV19 to TRBJ1-4; the D is unclear. Germline loops: CDR1 LNHDA, CDR2 SQIVND (reference sequence). V was trimmed by 7 bases and J by 5 bases, leaving 14 bases between them. The CDR3 runs to 14 residues. DNA of the CDR3: TGTGCCAGTACCACGATGGGAGGGAATGAAAAACTGTTTTTT. It specifies CASTTMGGNEKLFF.

The CDR3 region is CASSSGTGSNSPLHF. The CDR3 nucleotides read TGCGCCAGCAGCTCCGGGACAGGGTCCAATTCACCCCTCCACTTT. This sequence joins TRBV5-1 and TRBJ1-6; 9 bases match TRBD1. This CDR3 comprises 15 residues. Germline V gene lookup returns CDR1 SGHRS and CDR2 YFSETQ. Germline trimming cut 3 bases from V and 7 bases from J; bases unmatched to any gene: 5.

The chain carries TRBV6-1 and TRBJ2-3; 9 bases match TRBD1. CDR3 length equals 15 residues. V shed 3 bases and J 4 bases; nucleotides not matched to a gene: 5. Germline CDR1 is MNHNS and CDR2 is SASEGT. This CDR3 is CASSEWTGAADTQYF. CDR3 nucleotide sequence: TGTGCCAGCAGTGAGTGGACAGGGGCAGCAGATACGCAGTATTTT.

The chain is built from TRBV18 and TRBJ1-5; 9 bases match TRBD1. CDR3 size: 15 residues. The germline V gene has CDR1 KGHSH and CDR2 LQKENI. Trimming cost V 3 bases and J 3 bases; bases outside gene matches: 3. The CDR3 bases are TGTGCCAGCTCACCGGGACAGGGTTTCAATCAGCCCCAGCATTTT. Its translation is CASSPGQGFNQPQHF.

V usage is TRBV30 and J usage is TRBJ2-7; 7 nucleotides agree with TRBD2. Germline V gene sequence: CDR1 GTSNPN, CDR2 SVGIG (reference sequence). V dropped 3 bases and J dropped 2; count of bases not matched to a gene: 7. The CDR3 runs 14 residues. As DNA, the CDR3 is TGTGCCTGGAGAGGTAGCGGGTTTGCCTACGAGCAGTACTTC. It translates to CAWRGSGFAYEQYF.

This chain joins TRBV10-2 and TRBJ1-5; unclear D gene. The CDR3 contains 14 residues. V was cut by 6 bases and J by 5 bases, with 14 bases left in between. Germline CDR1 reads WSHSY; CDR2 reads SAAADI. CDR3 residues: CASSPEGGHQPQHF. The CDR3 DNA is TGCGCCAGCAGCCCTGAGGGCGGTCATCAGCCCCAGCATTTT.

In this sample, this clone turned up a few times. The gene calls are TRBV5-8 and TRBJ1-2, with D hard to call. The germline V and J ends were trimmed by 5 bases and 8 bases, with 16 bases remaining between them. Germline V CDR1 and CDR2: SGHTS, YDEGEE. The length of the CDR3 is 13 residues. The CDR3, as DNA: TGTGCCAGCAGTTTCCAGGAGGTTGGCGGCTACACCTTC. Translating it yields CASSFQEVGGYTF.